This TCR beta chain was captured in a study of T cells after yellow fever vaccination. The study's findings and limits: Clonotypes shared by both compartments, CD4 and CD8, made up a small share. Repertoires sorted by FACS could include abundant clonotypes that are contaminants from the bulk population. Most primary-vaccination clones recurred post-booster (roughly 96% CD4, 88% CD8).

A note on this clonotype: Antigen specificity is unknown.

Making TCR cDNA involved 5'RACE template switching, which added UMIs and a universal primer site. TCRdb reprocessed the 5' RACE reads via MiXCR and lists one record per CDR3 protein. The sample contains under 600,000 distinct CDR3 sequences, roughly a fifth of which appear only once. V lost 5 bases and J 3 bases, leaving 14 bases between the germline ends. This CDR3 contains 14 residues. In germline, CDR1 is ENHRY, CDR2 SYGVKD. The specimen was PBMCs, collected roughly 23 days after the first yellow fever vaccination. The TCR was taken from a man between 18 and 29 years old who received the YFV17D yellow fever vaccine. The chain employs TRBV10-3 and TRBJ2-7; D might be TRBD1 (6 bases). The CDR3: CAISPTGYDYEQYF. The CDR3 bases are TGTGCCATCAGTCCGACAGGTTATGACTACGAGCAGTACTTC.